Presented here are 16 T cell receptor beta chains from one specimen sequenced in a study of blood T cell repertoires in COVID-19. Sequencing was performed with immunoSEQ multiplex PCR; in TCRdb, only in-frame clones are kept and a portion is missing. The table records 130,000 to 150,000 clones, approximately 89% of them present only once. Source material: peripheral blood. These receptors originate from a woman in her forties or fifties with acute or convalescent COVID-19.

The chain couples TRBV23-1 to TRBJ1-3; D gene unclear. TRBV23-1 is noted as an ORF with a role that remains uncertain. The CDR3 contains 17 residues. The germline V and J ends were trimmed by 0 bases and 0 bases, with 12 bases remaining between them. CDR3 DNA: TGCGCCAGCAGTCAATCGATTTGGCCAAACTCTGGAAACACCATATATTTT. As protein: CASSQSIWPNSGNTIYF.

The chain couples TRBV30 to TRBJ1-3, with D possibly matching TRBD1 (6 bases). This CDR3 contains 14 residues. CDR1 GTSNPN and CDR2 SVGIG come from the germline V gene (reference sequence). The V and J ends lost 1 base and 3 bases respectively, with 10 bases between them. DNA for the CDR3: TGTGCCTGGAGTGAAGCAGGGGATGGAAACACCATATATTTT. It specifies CAWSEAGDGNTIYF.

The J gene is TRBJ1-2, the V gene TRBV18; no definite D call. Germline V gene sequence: CDR1 KGHSH, CDR2 LQKENI. V lost 6 bases to trimming and J lost 5 bases, with 10 bases between them. The CDR3 is made up of 12 amino acids. The CDR3 nucleotides read TGTGCCAGCTCGCCCGACACATATGGCTACACCTTC. It encodes CASSPDTYGYTF.

About this clone itself: This same CDR3 is encoded by further DNA sequences in the sample. This chain connects TRBV18 to TRBJ1-1; tentative D call: TRBD1 (5 bases). Germline V gene data show CDR1 as KGHSH and CDR2 as LQKENI. This CDR3 has 13 residues. The germline V and J ends were trimmed by 3 bases and 1 base, with 6 bases remaining between them. The DNA of the CDR3 is TGTGCCAGCTCACCTGGACAGAACACTGAAGCTTTCTTT. It translates to CASSPGQNTEAFF.

The J gene is TRBJ1-6, the V gene TRBV18, with D possibly being TRBD1 (6 bases). The CDR3 consists of 15 residues. The V gene lost 3 bases and the J gene lost 8 bases, with 14 bases spanning the gap. Per the germline V gene, CDR1 is KGHSH and CDR2 is LQKENI. In DNA, the CDR3 is TGTGCCAGCTCACCGGTGGACAGCGATCATTCACCCCTCCACTTT. The encoded protein is CASSPVDSDHSPLHF.

The chain has TRBV5-1 and TRBJ2-2; 12 nucleotides line up with TRBD2. The CDR3 totals 17 residues. V dropped 3 bases and J dropped 5; count of bases not matched to a gene: 8. Looked up from germline, CDR1 is SGHRS and CDR2 is YFSETQ. CDR3 loop: CASSWNLAGGPTGELFF. CDR3 bases: TGCGCCAGCAGCTGGAACCTAGCGGGAGGGCCTACCGGGGAGCTGTTTTTT.

J is TRBJ1-2 and V is TRBV7-9; unclear D gene. The CDR3 has 16 amino acids. CDR1 and CDR2 from the germline V gene are SEHNR and FQNEAQ (reference sequence). Trimming cost V 7 bases and J 2 bases, with 20 bases left between them. CDR3 DNA: TGTGCCAGCACCTCGAGAAGGAGAAATCGCAACTATGGCTACACCTTC. Translated: CASTSRRRNRNYGYTF.

The chain uses TRBV5-1 and TRBJ2-3, with D possibly matching TRBD2 (5 bases). This CDR3 is built from 15 residues. V was pared by 4 bases and J by 2 bases, with 14 bases between. CDR1 SGHRS and CDR2 YFSETQ come from the germline V gene. CDR3 region: CASSRSPGSTDTQYF. The CDR3 DNA is TGCGCCAGCAGCCGATCCCCGGGGTCCACAGATACGCAGTATTTT.

The J gene is TRBJ2-1, the V gene TRBV11-3; 11 bases map to TRBD2. Germline V lookup: CDR1 SGHNT, CDR2 YENEEA. V lost 5 bases and J lost 0; bases outside the gene matches: 3. CDR3 length: 16 residues. CDR3 residues: CASSLAGGSSYNEQFF. DNA for the CDR3: TGTGCCAGCAGCCTAGCGGGGGGTAGCTCCTACAATGAGCAGTTCTTC.

The chain has TRBV27 and TRBJ2-7; D possibly corresponds to TRBD2 (7 bases). This CDR3 is 14 amino acids long. V gave up 6 bases and J gave up 6 bases, with 18 bases separating them. Per the germline V gene, CDR1 is MNHEY and CDR2 is SMNVEV (reference sequence). The CDR3 DNA reads TGTGCCAGCAGCCGTCAAGGGGGGGGCGGCGAGCAGTACTTC. It encodes CASSRQGGGGEQYF.

The CDR3, as DNA: TGTGCCAGTAGTGTTGTTGTGGGGTGGGGGCTAGAGACCCAGTACTTC. It codes for CASSVVVGWGLETQYF. The V gene is TRBV19, the J gene TRBJ2-5; D may be TRBD1 (6 bases). The CDR3 is made up of 16 amino acids. The ends were cut back, 5 bases at V and 4 bases at J, with 20 bases in the middle. The germline V gene encodes CDR1 LNHDA and CDR2 SQIVND (reference sequence).

This clone was found a few times. The rearrangement joins TRBV5-1 to TRBJ2-7; TRBD2 matches at 8 bases. This CDR3 comprises 14 residues. Per germline, CDR1 SGHRS and CDR2 YFSETQ. Trimming cost V 2 bases and J 3 bases; bases outside gene matches: 4. The CDR3 DNA follows: TGCGCCAGCAGCTTTAGCGGGGCCGGCTACGAGCAGTACTTC. Translated: CASSFSGAGYEQYF. Drawing the rest from reference TRBV5-1 and TRBJ2-7, the complete variable domain is KAGVTQTPRYLIKTRGQQVTLSCSPISGHRSVSWYQQTPGQGLQFLFEYFSETQRNKGNFPGRFSGRQFSNSRSEMNVSTLELGDSALYLCASSFSGAGYEQYFGPGTRLTVT.

The genes are TRBV2 and TRBJ1-6; D perhaps matches TRBD1 (6 bases). This CDR3 has 14 amino acids. Looked up from germline, CDR1 is SNHLY and CDR2 is FYNNEI. Deletions cut 5 bases from V and 1 base from J, with 6 bases between. The CDR3 DNA follows: TGTGCCAGCAGTACAGGGTCCTATAATTCACCCCTCCACTTT. Amino acids: CASSTGSYNSPLHF.

The gene calls are TRBV4-2 and TRBJ1-2, with TRBD1 matching 10 bases. CDR3 length equals 17 residues. CDR1 is LGHNA, CDR2 YNFKEQ, per germline. The J segment lost 4 bases and the V segment lost 0 bases, leaving 8 bases of the junction unmatched. In DNA form, the CDR3 reads TGTGCCAGCAGCCAAGATCCTGGGACAGGGGTTGGCTATGGCTACACCTTC. It is translated as CASSQDPGTGVGYGYTF.

This CDR3 reads CASSVGTLGGEKLFF. DNA for the CDR3: TGTGCCAGCAGCGTCGGGACCCTCGGGGGTGAAAAACTGTTTTTT. The chain combines TRBV7-9 with TRBJ1-4; weak D call: TRBD1 (5 bases). The CDR3 has 15 residues. The V gene's germline CDR1 is SEHNR and CDR2 FQNEAQ (reference sequence). V lost 5 bases to trimming and J lost 7 bases, with 17 bases between them.

With regard to this clone: Germline is not matched at one junction end, which may reflect a read error. This chain joins TRBV3-1 (or the pseudogene TRBV3-2) and TRBJ2-1; 16 bases agree with TRBD2. Germline CDR1 reads LGHDT; CDR2 reads YNNKEL (reference sequence). This CDR3 has 16 amino acids. The CDR3 spells CASSRNSGLAGGRWVF. CDR3 sequence (DNA): TGTGCCAGCAGCCGGAATTCGGGACTAGCGGGGGGGCGGTGGGTCTTC.